This T cell receptor (beta chain) appears in the sequencing data of a study of a mutant IDH1 vaccine in newly diagnosed glioma. Study details: The patients were given eight vaccinations, one each in weeks 1, 3, 5, 7, 11, 15, 19 and 23. Treated individuals were approximately 62% male and approximately 38% female, averaging roughly 39 years of age. Vaccines were begun 4-6 weeks after radiotherapy alone, or with temozolomide cycles. Study-level results: Pseudoprogression appeared independent of alterations in top peripheral clonotypes.

Time point noted: week 5, during vaccination. Mutant IDH1 20-mer peptide, at 300 ug, made up each vaccine dose, with topical imiquimod. With respect to this clone: Its antigen is still unknown.

Sequencing used immunoSEQ multiplex PCR; TCRdb keeps in-frame clones, though not all of them. The sample consists of about 50,000 clones, about 81% of them appearing once. Germline V CDR1 and CDR2: SGHVS, FQNEAQ. This CDR3 is 14 amino acids long. Trimming cost V 2 bases and J 8 bases, with 13 bases left between them. This chain links TRBV7-8 with TRBJ1-3; no firm D call. This TCR came from a woman aged 45-59 years with glioma. Source: PBMCs, taken from a glioma patient whose treatment included an IDH1 peptide vaccine. The CDR3 DNA is TGTGCCAGCAGCTTAATCGATGTGAAGGACACCATATATTTT. Amino acids: CASSLIDVKDTIYF.